What follows are 19 T cell receptor beta chains derived from one specimen sequenced in a study of blood T cell repertoires in COVID-19. The protocol was immunoSEQ multiplex PCR, while the TCRdb copy is restricted to in-frame clones and leaves out a portion. Among 200,000 to 250,000 clones listed, about 91% were seen once. Sequenced input: PBMCs or T cells enriched from blood (not recorded which). The receptors were sampled from a woman in her fifties or sixties with acute COVID-19.

V is TRBV24-1 and J is TRBJ2-2; D might be TRBD1 (6 bases). The CDR3 runs 19 residues. V was clipped by 4 bases and J by 2 bases, with 22 bases between them. Germline lookup yields CDR1 KGHDR and CDR2 SFDVKD. CDR3 coding DNA: TGTGCCACCAGTGACCCCACGACAGGATACTCCAGTAACACCGGGGAGCTGTTTTTT. Translation: CATSDPTTGYSSNTGELFF.

The chain is built from TRBV2 and TRBJ2-2; 13 bases fit TRBD2. V was pared by 6 bases and J by 8 bases, with 9 bases of the junction left unmatched. Per the germline V gene, CDR1 is SNHLY and CDR2 is FYNNEI. The CDR3 is 16 amino acids. The chain's CDR3 is CASSQTSGRPDGELFF. CDR3 bases: TGTGCCAGCAGCCAGACTAGCGGGAGGCCCGATGGGGAGCTGTTTTTT.

The gene calls are TRBV28 and TRBJ1-2; the D is unclear. V was trimmed by 11 bases and J by 5 bases, leaving 15 bases between them. Looked up from germline, CDR1 is MDHEN and CDR2 is SYDVKM. The CDR3 length is 12 residues. The chain's CDR3 is CAGKRHPYGYTF. The DNA of the CDR3 is TGTGCCGGAAAAAGACACCCGTATGGCTACACCTTC.

J is TRBJ2-2 and V is TRBV7-3; 10 bases are shared with TRBD2. Germline CDR1 SGHTA, CDR2 FQGTGA. V trimming: 2 bases; J trimming: 6 bases; junction bases outside the gene matches: 6. There are 16 residues in the CDR3. Here the CDR3 DNA reads TGTGCCAGCAGCTTAGGTGTAACTAGCGGGGCCGGGGAGCTGTTTTTT. Amino acid sequence: CASSLGVTSGAGELFF.

The chain employs TRBV28 and TRBJ1-1, with 8 bases fitting TRBD1. The J segment lost 5 bases and the V segment lost 7 bases, leaving 6 bases of the junction unmatched. The CDR3 has 13 amino acids. Germline V gene lookup returns CDR1 MDHEN and CDR2 SYDVKM. This CDR3 is CASTFGQGTEAFF. The DNA for the CDR3 is TGTGCCAGCACCTTCGGACAGGGAACTGAAGCTTTCTTT.

The J gene is TRBJ1-2, the V gene TRBV9, with D perhaps matching TRBD1 (6 bases). The CDR3 has 14 amino acids. Germline V gene data show CDR1 as SGDLS and CDR2 as YYNGEE. The V and J ends lost 3 bases and 5 bases respectively, with 14 bases between them. The CDR3 is CASSADRFGYGYTF. CDR3 bases: TGTGCCAGCAGCGCCGACAGGTTCGGGTATGGCTACACCTTC.

The count of this clone is one. This sequence joins TRBV28 and TRBJ2-1, with D perhaps matching TRBD2 (5 bases). Germline V gene lookup returns CDR1 MDHEN and CDR2 SYDVKM. The CDR3 totals 13 residues. V shed 7 bases and J shed 8 bases, with 15 bases lying between them. The CDR3 region is CASMWGDFHEQFF. Here the CDR3 DNA reads TGTGCCAGCATGTGGGGAGATTTCCATGAGCAGTTCTTC.

V usage is TRBV25-1 and J usage is TRBJ2-7; TRBD1 agrees at 9 bases. V shed 0 bases, J shed 4 bases, and the junction held 7 bases outside the gene matches. CDR1 is MGHDK and CDR2 is SYGVNS in the germline V gene. CDR3 length: 16 amino acids. The chain's CDR3 is CASSEYGGTGRYEQYF. In nucleotides, the CDR3 is TGTGCCAGCAGTGAATATGGGGGGACAGGGAGGTACGAGCAGTACTTC.

There are a few counts of this clone. The rearrangement uses TRBV13 and TRBJ2-2; D unclear. The germline gives CDR1 PRHDT, CDR2 FYEKMQ (reference sequence). The CDR3 sequence is 12 residues long. V dropped 2 bases and J dropped 7 bases, with 5 bases sitting between them. The CDR3: CASSLRHGELFF. CDR3 DNA: TGTGCCAGCAGCTTACGACACGGGGAGCTGTTTTTT.

The rearrangement links TRBV4-3 to TRBJ1-4, with 9 positions matching TRBD1. The CDR3 spans 14 residues. Germline assignment: CDR1 LGHNA and CDR2 YSLEER. Unmatched junction bases numbered 1, after V lost 4 bases and J lost 4 bases. The CDR3 DNA reads as TGCGCCAGCAGCCCGACAGGGGGTAATGAAAAACTGTTTTTT. Translated, it gives CASSPTGGNEKLFF.

The CDR3 DNA follows: TGTGCCAGCACAGGTGGACAGGGTCGGTTGCCCCTCCACTTT. Translated: CASTGGQGRLPLHF. The genes are TRBV2 and TRBJ1-6; 8 positions agree with TRBD1. With V trimmed by 7 bases and J by 13 bases, 12 bases remained unmatched. CDR3 size: 14 residues. Germline loops: CDR1 SNHLY, CDR2 FYNNEI.

V usage is TRBV19 and J usage is TRBJ1-2; 8 nucleotides line up with TRBD1. Trimming cost V 5 bases and J 4 bases; bases outside gene matches: 9. Germline lookup yields CDR1 LNHDA and CDR2 SQIVND (reference sequence). This CDR3 is built from 15 residues. The CDR3 reads CASSPRDRLIYGYTF. As DNA, the CDR3 is TGTGCCAGTAGTCCGAGGGACAGGCTCATCTATGGCTACACCTTC.

The CDR3 DNA reads as TGTGCCAGCAGTGCTGCTTGGGACAGCGGGAGTTCATCCCTCTACAATGAGCAGTTCTTC. It specifies CASSAAWDSGSSSLYNEQFF. The chain employs TRBV2 and TRBJ2-1; D is perhaps TRBD2 (8 bases). Germline lookup yields CDR1 SNHLY and CDR2 FYNNEI. The length of the CDR3 is 20 residues. The V end lost 4 bases, the J end lost 3 bases, and 28 bases lay between the germline ends.

V gene TRBV5-5 combines with J gene TRBJ1-4; TRBD1 matches 10 bases. The length of the CDR3 is 16 residues. Losses at the gene ends were 3 bases for V and 7 bases for J; bases not matched to a gene: 9. Per the germline V gene, CDR1 is SGHKS and CDR2 is YYEKEE (reference sequence). The CDR3 DNA sequence: TGTGCCAGCAGCTCCGGGACAGGGGTCCAGATTGAAAAACTGTTTTTT. Amino acids: CASSSGTGVQIEKLFF. The full variable domain, its missing parts supplied by reference TRBV5-5 and TRBJ1-4, is DAGVTQSPTHLIKTRGQQVTLRCSPISGHKSVSWYQQVLGQGPQFIFQYYEKEERGRGNFPDRFSARQFPNYSSELNVNALLLGDSALYLCASSSGTGVQIEKLFFGSGTQLSVL.

This chain uses TRBV7-3 with TRBJ2-3; 13 bases align to TRBD2. The CDR3 spans 17 residues. The V segment lost 5 bases and the J segment 3 bases; nucleotides outside the gene matches: 8. Per germline, CDR1 SGHTA and CDR2 FQGTGA. CDR3 loop: CASSRYLLAGGTDTQYF. The CDR3 nucleotides read TGTGCCAGCAGCCGATATTTACTAGCGGGAGGGACAGATACGCAGTATTTT.

The genes are TRBV6-5 and TRBJ2-7; 7 bases agree with TRBD1. This CDR3 spans 12 amino acids. The V gene end was trimmed by 7 bases and the J gene end by 5 bases; junction bases not matched to a gene: 5. CDR1 and CDR2 from the germline V gene are MNHEY and SVGAGI. The CDR3 sequence is CASTLTGHEQYF. The CDR3, as DNA: TGTGCCAGCACCCTGACAGGGCACGAGCAGTACTTC.

V usage is TRBV7-5 and J usage is TRBJ1-5; TRBD1 was called by the table and not checked on the DNA. TRBV7-5 is assigned pseudogene status. The CDR3 spans 16 residues. In nucleotides, the CDR3 is TGTGCCAGAAGCTTGATGGGGCAGTTCGGCAATCAGCCCCAGCATTTT. Protein product: CARSLMGQFGNQPQHF.

The chain combines TRBV4-2 with TRBJ1-1; D call uncertain. Trimming removed 1 base at V and 5 bases at J, with 11 bases between. This CDR3 is 14 amino acids long. Germline V gives CDR1 LGHNA, CDR2 YNFKEQ. The CDR3 DNA follows: TGTGCCAGCAGCCAAGCCGACACGGTTACTGAAGCTTTCTTT. Translated, it gives CASSQADTVTEAFF.

This chain joins TRBV3-1 (or the pseudogene TRBV3-2) and TRBJ2-2; weak D call: TRBD2 (5 bases). Germline-derived CDR1 and CDR2 are LGHDT and YNNKEL (reference sequence). The CDR3 covers 15 residues. Trimming cost V 3 bases and J 1 base, with 9 bases left between them. CDR3 amino acids: CASSHGGLNTGELFF. CDR3 sequence (DNA): TGTGCCAGCAGCCATGGCGGGCTGAACACCGGGGAGCTGTTTTTT.